This TCR beta chain was observed in a study of CXCR3-negative and CXCR3-positive naive CD8 T cells. Across the study: Across all libraries, TRB reads numbered roughly 140 million, with about 1.5 +/- 0.3 million in each library.

Worth noting for this clonotype: Its antigen remains unknown.

Each CD8+ T cell subset was flow-sorted in triplicate. Every sort contained 270,000 or so cells. A CD45RO-CCR7+CD27+CD95- profile was what naive CD8+ T cells displayed. Overall study results and limits: Naive cells positive for CXCR3 carried more hydrophobic TRB CDR3s than CXCR3-negative ones. The authors found comparable surface CD5 between naive subsets and inferred TCR strength from TRB CDR3 properties.

5' RACE with UMI labels generated the TRB cDNA libraries. Using the 5' RACE reads, TCRdb records one entry per CDR3 protein without DNA. Its table lists more than 80,000 distinct CDR3 sequences. Specimen: naive CXCR3+ CD8+ T cells from blood. The subset denotes: CD45RO-CCR7+CD27+CD95- naive CD8+ T cells expressing CXCR3 (TNR3+). The source is a human donor in good health. Some clones in this sample may be carry-over from other donors' samples.

The CDR3 is CASGQGPNIQYF. The rearrangement links TRBV12-3 or TRBV12-4 to TRBJ2-4; the TCRdb D gene call, TRBD1, has no DNA to confirm it. The CDR3 spans 12 residues.